This T cell receptor beta chain stems from a study of blood T cell repertoires in COVID-19. The CDR3 length is 13 residues. With 6 bases clipped from V and 7 bases from J, the junction kept 6 bases outside the gene matches. Per the germline V gene, CDR1 is MNHEY and CDR2 is SVGEGT. The protocol was immunoSEQ multiplex PCR, while the TCRdb copy is restricted to in-frame clones and leaves out a portion. The data show almost 350,000 clones, roughly 90% seen once. The V gene is TRBV6-2 or TRBV6-3, the J gene TRBJ1-5; 7 bases line up with TRBD1. Material for sequencing was peripheral blood. This sequence originates from a woman aged 55-69 years with COVID-19, enrolled during active disease. The CDR3 sequence is CASSPDRAQPQHF. CDR3 bases: TGTGCCAGCAGCCCCGACAGGGCCCAGCCCCAGCATTTT.